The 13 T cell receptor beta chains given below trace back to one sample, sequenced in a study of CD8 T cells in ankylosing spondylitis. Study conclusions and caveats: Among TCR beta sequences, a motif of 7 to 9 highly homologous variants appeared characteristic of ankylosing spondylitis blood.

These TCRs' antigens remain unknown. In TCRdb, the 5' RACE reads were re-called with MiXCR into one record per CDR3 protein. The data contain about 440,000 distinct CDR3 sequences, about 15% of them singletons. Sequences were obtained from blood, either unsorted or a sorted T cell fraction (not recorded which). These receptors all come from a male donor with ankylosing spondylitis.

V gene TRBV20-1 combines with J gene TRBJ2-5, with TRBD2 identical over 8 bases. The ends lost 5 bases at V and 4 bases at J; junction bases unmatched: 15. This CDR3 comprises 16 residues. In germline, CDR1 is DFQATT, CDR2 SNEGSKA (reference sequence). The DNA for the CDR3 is TGCAGTGCTCTCACGGGTGGCGGGGGGCGGCGAGAGACCCAGTACTTC. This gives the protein CSALTGGGGRRETQYF.

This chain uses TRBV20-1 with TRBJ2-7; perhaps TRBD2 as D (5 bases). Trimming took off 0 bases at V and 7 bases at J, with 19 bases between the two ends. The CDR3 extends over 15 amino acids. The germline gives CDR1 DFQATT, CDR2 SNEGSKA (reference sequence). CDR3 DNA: TGCAGTGCTAGAGATAGGGCTAGCAATTCGAGGGAGCAGTACTTC. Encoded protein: CSARDRASNSREQYF.

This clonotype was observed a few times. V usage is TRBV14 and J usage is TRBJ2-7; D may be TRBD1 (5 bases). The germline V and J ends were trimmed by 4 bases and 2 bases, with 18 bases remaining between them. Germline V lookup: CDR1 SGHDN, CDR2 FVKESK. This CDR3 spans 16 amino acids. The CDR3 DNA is TGTGCCAGCAGCCTCCTCCCGACAGTCCCGCCCTACGAGCAGTACTTC. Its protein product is CASSLLPTVPPYEQYF.

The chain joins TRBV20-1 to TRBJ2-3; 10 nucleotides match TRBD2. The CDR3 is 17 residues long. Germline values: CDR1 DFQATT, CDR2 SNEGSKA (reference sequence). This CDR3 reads CCARTFSGGPTTDTQYF. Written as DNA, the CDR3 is TGCTGCGCCCGGACTTTTAGCGGGGGGCCGACCACAGATACGCAGTATTTT.

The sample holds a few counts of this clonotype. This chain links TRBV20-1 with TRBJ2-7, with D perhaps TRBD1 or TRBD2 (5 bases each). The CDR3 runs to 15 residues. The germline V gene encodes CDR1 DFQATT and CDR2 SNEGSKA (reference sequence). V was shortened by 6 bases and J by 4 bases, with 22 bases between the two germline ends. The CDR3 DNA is TGCAGTGCCCCAAGGGACGGGAATCCTGGGTACGAGCAGTACTTC. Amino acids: CSAPRDGNPGYEQYF.

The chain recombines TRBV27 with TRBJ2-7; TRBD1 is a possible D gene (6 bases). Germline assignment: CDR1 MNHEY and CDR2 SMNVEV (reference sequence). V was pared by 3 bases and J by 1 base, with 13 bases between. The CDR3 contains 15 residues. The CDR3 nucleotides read TGTGCCAGCAGTTTTCAGGGGTTAGGGTCCTACGAGCAGTACTTC. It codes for CASSFQGLGSYEQYF.

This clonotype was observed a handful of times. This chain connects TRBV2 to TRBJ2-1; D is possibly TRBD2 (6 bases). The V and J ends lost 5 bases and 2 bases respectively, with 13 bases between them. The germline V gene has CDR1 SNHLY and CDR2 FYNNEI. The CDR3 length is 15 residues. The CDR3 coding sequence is TGTGCCAGCAGTCTTACTAGCCTCACCTACAATGAGCAGTTCTTC. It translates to CASSLTSLTYNEQFF.

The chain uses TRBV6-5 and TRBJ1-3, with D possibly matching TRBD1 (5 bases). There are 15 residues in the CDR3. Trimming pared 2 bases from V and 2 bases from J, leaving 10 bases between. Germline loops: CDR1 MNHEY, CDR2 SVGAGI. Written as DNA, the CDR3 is TGTGCCAGCAGTTACGGGGCAGGCCCTGGAAACACCATATATTTT. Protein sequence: CASSYGAGPGNTIYF.

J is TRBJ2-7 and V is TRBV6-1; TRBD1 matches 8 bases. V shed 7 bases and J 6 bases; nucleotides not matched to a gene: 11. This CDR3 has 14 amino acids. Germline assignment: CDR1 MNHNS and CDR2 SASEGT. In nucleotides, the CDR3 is TGTGCCAGCATTGTGACAGGGGCAGGGGGCGAGCAGTACTTC. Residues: CASIVTGAGGEQYF.

Written as DNA, the CDR3 is TGTGCCAGCTTGAGCGGGGGGGTTCCATACAATGAGCAGTTCTTC. This translates into CASLSGGVPYNEQFF. This chain uses TRBV6-1 with TRBJ2-1, with TRBD2 identical over 10 bases. The V gene's germline CDR1 is MNHNS and CDR2 SASEGT. The CDR3 is 15 residues long. V shed 8 bases and J 4 bases; nucleotides not matched to a gene: 8.

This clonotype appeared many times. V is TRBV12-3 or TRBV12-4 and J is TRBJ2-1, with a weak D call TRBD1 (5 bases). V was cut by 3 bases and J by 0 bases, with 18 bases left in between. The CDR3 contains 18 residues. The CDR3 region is CASSLLATAGRSYNEQFF. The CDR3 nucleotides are TGTGCCAGCAGTTTGCTCGCCACAGCAGGGCGCTCCTACAATGAGCAGTTCTTC.

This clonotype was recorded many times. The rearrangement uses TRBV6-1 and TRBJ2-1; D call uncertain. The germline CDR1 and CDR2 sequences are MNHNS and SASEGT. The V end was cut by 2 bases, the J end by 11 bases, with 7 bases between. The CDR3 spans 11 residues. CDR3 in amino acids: CASSETYQQFF. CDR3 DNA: TGTGCCAGCAGTGAAACTTACCAGCAGTTCTTC.

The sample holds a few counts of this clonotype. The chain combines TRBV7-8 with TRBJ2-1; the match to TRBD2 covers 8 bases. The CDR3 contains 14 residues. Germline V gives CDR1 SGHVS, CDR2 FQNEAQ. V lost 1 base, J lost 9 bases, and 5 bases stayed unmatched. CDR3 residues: CASSLVLAGFEQFF. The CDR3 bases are TGTGCCAGCAGCTTAGTGTTAGCGGGGTTTGAGCAGTTCTTC.